Listed here are 26 T cell receptor beta chains from one sample, sequenced in a study of cytomegalovirus exposure and HLA in healthy donors. Use of 60 Vbeta and 13 Jbeta primers characterized the PCR. The table came from immunoSEQ multiplex PCR; TCRdb's copy has only in-frame clones and leaves some out. The table has 150,000 to 200,000 clones, 62% seen once. The sample comprised PBMCs. These receptors came from a man aged 35-49 years in good health and CMV-seronegative.

The rearrangement links TRBV15 to TRBJ2-1, with 8 bases fitting TRBD2. Losses at the gene ends were 1 base for V and 5 bases for J; bases not matched to a gene: 4. CDR1 is LNHNV, CDR2 YYDKDF, per germline (reference sequence). CDR3 length: 15 residues. DNA of the CDR3: TGTGCCACCAGCAGAGGTAGCGGGGATAACAATGAGCAGTTCTTC. It translates to CATSRGSGDNNEQFF.

This clone occurred a few times. This chain connects TRBV9 to TRBJ2-7, with 14 bases identical to TRBD2. CDR3 size: 15 residues. The germline CDR1 and CDR2 sequences are SGDLS and YYNGEE. The V gene end was trimmed by 3 bases and the J gene end by 5 bases; junction bases not matched to a gene: 4. The CDR3 region is CASSAGLAGVDEQYF. Written as DNA, the CDR3 is TGTGCCAGCAGCGCGGGACTAGCGGGAGTCGACGAGCAGTACTTC.

The J gene is TRBJ2-2, the V gene TRBV19, with no clear D. The CDR3 has 11 amino acids. Germline V gives CDR1 LNHDA, CDR2 SQIVND (reference sequence). V lost 10 bases to trimming and J lost 4 bases, with 7 bases between them. Here the CDR3 DNA reads TGTGCCACCCTTCCCACCGGGGAGCTGTTTTTT. It is translated as CATLPTGELFF.

This clone was counted between two and nine times. The CDR3 is CASSQGRYTGGLAGESYEQYF. CDR3 sequence (DNA): TGTGCCAGCAGCCAAGGGCGGTATACGGGGGGACTAGCGGGAGAATCCTACGAGCAGTACTTC. V is TRBV14 and J is TRBJ2-5; 14 bases align to TRBD2. Judging by the DNA end, TRBJ2-7 fits better; the J call may be wrong. CDR3 size: 21 residues. Germline CDR1 reads SGHDN; CDR2 reads FVKESK.

The V call is TRBV7-2, the J call TRBJ1-1; D remains ambiguous. The CDR3 consists of 15 residues. V was clipped by 1 base and J by 3 bases, with 12 bases between them. Germline assignment: CDR1 SGHTA and CDR2 FQGNSA. As DNA, the CDR3 is TGTGCCAGCAGCTTAGATGGGAGTTGGGACACTGAAGCTTTCTTT. It codes for CASSLDGSWDTEAFF.

The chain recombines TRBV7-2 with TRBJ2-3; D unclear. Germline V gives CDR1 SGHTA, CDR2 FQGNSA. The CDR3 sequence is 14 residues long. The V and J ends lost 1 base and 1 base respectively, with 6 bases between them. The chain's CDR3 is CASSLDRGTDTQYF. The DNA for the CDR3 is TGTGCCAGCAGCTTAGACCGGGGCACAGATACGCAGTATTTT.

The rearrangement joins TRBV28 to TRBJ1-4; D perhaps matches TRBD1 (6 bases). The V gene lost 5 bases and the J gene lost 6 bases, with 13 bases spanning the gap. The CDR3 spans 14 residues. Germline loops: CDR1 MDHEN, CDR2 SYDVKM. CDR3 region: CASSNRVSYEKLFF. The CDR3 coding sequence is TGTGCCAGCAGTAACAGGGTTTCTTATGAAAAACTGTTTTTT.

This clone was observed a handful of times. This sequence joins TRBV19 and TRBJ1-5; 9 bases line up with TRBD1. J gave up 4 bases and V 6 bases, and 4 bases lay outside the gene matches. Per the germline V gene, CDR1 is LNHDA and CDR2 is SQIVND (reference sequence). This CDR3 contains 14 residues. CDR3 residues: CASRRGTGNQPQHF. DNA of the CDR3: TGTGCCAGTAGGAGGGGGACAGGGAATCAGCCCCAGCATTTT.

The chain is built from TRBV2 and TRBJ2-5; maybe TRBD2 (5 bases). Deletions cut 6 bases from V and 8 bases from J, with 10 bases between. This CDR3 comprises 11 residues. Germline values: CDR1 SNHLY, CDR2 FYNNEI. Written as DNA, the CDR3 is TGTGCCAGCAGCGTGGACTTAACCCAGTACTTC. Its protein is CASSVDLTQYF.

This clone turned up a few times. The genes are TRBV7-8 and TRBJ1-2, with D uncertain. V lost 1 base and J lost 1, with 13 bases in between. Germline CDR1 and CDR2: SGHVS and FQNEAQ. CDR3 size: 16 residues. CDR3 sequence reads: CASSLGGQNLNYGYTF. CDR3 coding DNA: TGTGCCAGCAGCTTAGGTGGCCAGAACCTTAACTATGGCTACACCTTC.

The chain recombines TRBV5-1 with TRBJ2-5; 7 nucleotides line up with TRBD1. The CDR3 sequence is 13 residues long. J gave up 4 bases and V 1 base, and 1 base lay outside the gene matches. Germline CDR1 and CDR2: SGHRS and YFSETQ. CDR3 loop: CASSLPGGETQYF. The CDR3 nucleotides read TGCGCCAGCAGCTTGCCAGGGGGAGAGACCCAGTACTTC.

The chain is built from TRBV11-3 and TRBJ2-2; D is unclear. Trimming shortened V by 3 bases and J by 4 bases, and 9 bases separated the two germline ends. The CDR3 is 14 amino acids. Germline CDR1 is SGHNT and CDR2 is YENEEA. CDR3 sequence (DNA): TGTGCCAGCAGCTTTCTAGGCAGCACCGGGGAGCTGTTTTTT. It specifies CASSFLGSTGELFF.

The chain is built from TRBV20-1 and TRBJ2-7; the D gene is possibly TRBD2 (5 bases). Germline V gives CDR1 DFQATT, CDR2 SNEGSKA (reference sequence). CDR3 length equals 11 residues. Trimming stripped 2 bases from V and 7 bases from J, with 9 bases between. In nucleotides, the CDR3 is TGCAGTGCTAGATCTGGACTTGAGCAGTACTTC. The encoded protein is CSARSGLEQYF.

This clone was counted only a few times. The V gene is TRBV23-1, the J gene TRBJ2-2; D possibly corresponds to TRBD1 (6 bases). TRBV23-1 qualifies as an ORF whose function is uncertain. The CDR3 spans 15 residues. Trimming pared 4 bases from V and 2 bases from J, leaving 11 bases between. CDR3 nucleotides: TGCGCCAGCAGTCTCCCCGGGACAAACACCGGGGAGCTGTTTTTT. Translated: CASSLPGTNTGELFF.

This sequence joins TRBV19 and TRBJ1-4; TRBD1 matches at 8 bases. The CDR3 sequence is 15 residues long. The junction had 7 bases not matched to a gene; V was cut back by 3 bases and J by 7 bases. Germline V gene sequence: CDR1 LNHDA, CDR2 SQIVND (reference sequence). The CDR3 bases are TGTGCCAGTAGTATCATCGGACAGGGTGGTGAAAAACTGTTTTTT. Translated, it gives CASSIIGQGGEKLFF.

This clone was found a few times. The chain links TRBV7-3 to TRBJ2-1; 8 nucleotides align to TRBD2. With 3 bases clipped from V and 1 base from J, the junction kept 14 bases outside the gene matches. This CDR3 has 19 amino acids. CDR1 and CDR2 from the germline V gene are SGHTA and FQGTGA. CDR3 loop: CASSFAPVAGTGSYNEQFF. The CDR3 nucleotides read TGTGCCAGCAGCTTTGCGCCGGTAGCGGGAACCGGATCCTACAATGAGCAGTTCTTC. The full variable domain, its missing parts supplied by reference TRBV7-3 and TRBJ2-1, is GAGVSQTPSNKVTEKGKYVELRCDPISGHTALYWYRQSLGQGPEFLIYFQGTGAADDSGLPNDRFFAVRPEGSVSTLKIQRTERGDSAVYLCASSFAPVAGTGSYNEQFFGPGTRLTVL.

The chain couples TRBV6-4 to TRBJ1-1; TRBD1 matches 7 bases. V lost 6 bases to trimming and J lost 0 bases; unmatched junction nucleotides: 4. Germline CDR1 is MRHNA and CDR2 is SNTAGT. CDR3 length: 14 amino acids. The CDR3 is CASRLTGLNTEAFF. CDR3 DNA sequence: TGTGCCAGCAGGCTGACAGGGCTGAACACTGAAGCTTTCTTT.

The table lists this clone with a count of one. An end of the junction differs from the germline gene, which may be a read error. The V call is TRBV7-9, the J call TRBJ2-1; perhaps TRBD1 as D (6 bases). CDR1 is SEHNR and CDR2 is FQNEAQ in the germline V gene (reference sequence). The CDR3 spans 15 residues. CDR3 region: CSSSPGQYSYNEQFF. The CDR3 DNA follows: TGTTCCAGCAGCCCAGGACAGTACTCCTACAATGAGCAGTTCTTC.

This clone was counted a few times. Likely a read error: the CDR3 ends without its conserved phenylalanine or tryptophan. Because the CDR3's place on the DNA is in doubt, the DNA is left out and the CDR3 is given as listed by TCRdb. This chain's CDR3 is CASSEGPQAIWI. The chain couples TRBV6-1 to TRBJ2-7; the D segment call TRBD1 is taken from the table without a DNA check. The CDR3 is 12 residues long, ends included. Germline V lookup: CDR1 MNHNS, CDR2 SASEGT.

Of note for this clone: The junction departs from the called germline gene at one end, perhaps through a read error. The chain has TRBV5-6 and TRBJ2-1, with D uncertain. Germline CDR1 SGHDT, CDR2 YYEEEE. The CDR3 is 11 residues long. The CDR3 is CASSSNNEQFF. The CDR3 coding sequence is TGTGCCAGCAGCTCCAACAATGAGCAGTTCTTC.

This sequence joins TRBV6-5 and TRBJ1-6; unclear D gene. Trimming took 4 bases from V and 10 from J, leaving 17 bases between them. The CDR3 covers 15 residues. Germline values: CDR1 MNHEY, CDR2 SVGAGI. The CDR3 region is CASSSTGVLGSPLHF. For the CDR3, the DNA is TGTGCCAGCAGTTCGACCGGGGTATTGGGATCACCCCTCCACTTT.

The V gene is TRBV7-8, the J gene TRBJ2-4, with D perhaps matching TRBD2 (5 bases). The germline V and J ends were trimmed by 0 bases and 3 bases, with 24 bases remaining between them. The CDR3 loop spans 20 amino acids. CDR1 and CDR2 from the germline V gene are SGHVS and FQNEAQ. The chain's CDR3 is CASSLAVIRLPARGKNIQYF. The CDR3 bases are TGTGCCAGCAGCTTAGCCGTAATACGCCTTCCGGCCCGGGGCAAAAACATTCAGTACTTC. The variable domain in full, completed from reference TRBV7-8 and TRBJ2-4, reads GAGVSQSPRYKVAKRGQDVALRCDPISGHVSLFWYQQALGQGPEFLTYFQNEAQLDKSGLPSDRFFAERPEGSVSTLKIQRTQQEDSAVYLCASSLAVIRLPARGKNIQYFGAGTRLSVL.

The gene calls are TRBV4-1 and TRBJ2-1; the D is unclear. From germline, CDR1 is MGHRA and CDR2 YSYEKL. Trimming removed 0 bases from V and 6 bases from J, with 6 bases in between. This CDR3 has 13 amino acids. The CDR3 is CASSQESFNEQFF. In DNA form, the CDR3 reads TGCGCCAGCAGCCAAGAGTCTTTCAATGAGCAGTTCTTC.

This clone was observed a handful of times. The chain combines TRBV5-6 with TRBJ2-1; TRBD2 matches at 7 bases. From germline, CDR1 is SGHDT and CDR2 YYEEEE. The CDR3 is 15 amino acids. The V and J ends lost 1 base and 2 bases, in that order; junction bases with no gene match: 3. This CDR3 reads CASSLMGGPYNEQFF. For the CDR3, the DNA is TGTGCCAGCAGCTTGATGGGAGGGCCCTACAATGAGCAGTTCTTC.

V is TRBV5-1 and J is TRBJ2-7, with D maybe TRBD1 (5 bases). Between the trimmed V and J ends, which lost 5 bases and 3 bases, there was a span of 9 bases. The CDR3 covers 12 residues. The V gene's germline CDR1 is SGHRS and CDR2 YFSETQ. The DNA for the CDR3 is TGCGCCAGCAGTCAGGGCGGCTACGAGCAGTACTTC. Protein: CASSQGGYEQYF.

In this sample, this clone turned up once. V and J are TRBV9 and TRBJ2-3; TRBD2 matches at 7 bases. Germline loops: CDR1 SGDLS, CDR2 YYNGEE. The CDR3 consists of 17 residues. J lost 6 bases, V lost 4 bases, and 17 bases had no gene match. CDR3 in amino acids: CASSPAFQGGPFDTQYF. CDR3 bases: TGTGCCAGCAGCCCCGCATTCCAGGGAGGGCCGTTTGATACGCAGTATTTT.